This T cell receptor beta chain stems from a study of OX40 agonist ivuxolimab in advanced cancers. Germline V CDR1 and CDR2: LGHNA, YNFKEQ. Trimming stripped 2 bases from V and 7 bases from J, with 20 bases between. The CDR3 contains 16 residues. Libraries were prepared by immunoSEQ multiplex PCR; TCRdb keeps only in-frame clonotypes and omits some of them. The data hold tens of thousands of clones, with more than 70% observed a single time. The TCR was taken from an adult with an advanced solid tumor such as melanoma, head and neck, liver or kidney cancer. The starting material was CD4+ or CD8+ T cells sorted from blood, obtained in a trial of the OX40 agonist ivuxolimab. The chain uses TRBV4-2 and TRBJ1-1, with D possibly matching TRBD1 (5 bases). The CDR3 sequence is CASSQNIQGNSGEAFF. The CDR3 nucleotides are TGTGCCAGCAGCCAAAATATCCAGGGAAATAGCGGTGAAGCTTTCTTT.